The clone carrying this TCR beta chain occurred a few times. Its antigen remains unidentified. The data were obtained in a study of early T cells in non-severe SARS-CoV-2 infection. Deletions cut 4 bases from V and 10 bases from J, with 11 bases between. Germline CDR1 and CDR2: LNHDA and SQIVND (reference sequence). The CDR3 loop spans 12 amino acids. In the library, individual cDNA molecules carried attached unique molecular identifiers. TCRdb independently ran MiXCR on the 5' RACE reads; one entry per CDR3 protein. Of 65,000 to 95,000 distinct CDR3 sequences listed, roughly 16% are singletons. Study-wide findings and caveats: Comparison of clonotypes with VDJdb favored anti-spike CD8 responses while missing private and CD4 specificities.

The origin of this receptor is an adult who was a healthcare worker with PCR-confirmed SARS-CoV-2 infection or an uninfected control (not recorded which). The V and J genes are TRBV19 and TRBJ2-1; D is tentatively TRBD1 or TRBD2 (5 bases each). Material: whole blood. CDR3 in DNA: TGTGCCAGTAGTACCTGGGACCAAGAGCAGTTCTTC. As protein: CASSTWDQEQFF.